The next 18 T cell receptor beta chains were all read from a single sample in a study of CD8+CD57+ T cells in acquired aplastic anemia. The TCR beta profiling, which covered VDJ combination and CDR3 sequence, was carried out using genomic DNA as the template. TCRdb reanalysed the reads using MiXCR and keeps one entry per CDR3 protein. The data show more than 150,000 distinct CDR3 sequences, approximately 48% seen once. In patients chosen for sequencing, flow cytometry had shown CD8+CD57+ cell expansion. Sequencing input: sorted CD4+, CD8+, or CD8+CD57+ T cells (not recorded which) from PBMCs. The receptors originated from a human donor with aplastic anemia.

This clonotype was detected many times. J is TRBJ2-1 and V is TRBV2, with D perhaps TRBD1 (6 bases). The V end lost 3 bases, the J end lost 1 base, and 19 bases lay between the germline ends. The CDR3 runs 18 residues. Germline-derived CDR1 and CDR2 are SNHLY and FYNNEI. The CDR3 DNA sequence: TGTGCCAGCAGTGAGGGGCTCCCGCCCAGGGGATCCTACAATGAGCAGTTCTTC. Residues: CASSEGLPPRGSYNEQFF.

This clonotype was seen at least ten times. The chain carries TRBV29-1 and TRBJ2-2, with TRBD1 identical over 9 bases. The length of the CDR3 is 14 residues. Germline CDR1 reads SQVTM; CDR2 reads ANQGSEA. The chain's CDR3 is CSSTGTGRTGELFF. For the CDR3, the DNA is TGCAGTTCTACCGGGACAGGGAGAACCGGGGAGCTGTTTTTT.

The CDR3 region is CASSVVGGLAYNEQFF. The CDR3 DNA reads TGTGCCAGCAGCGTAGTAGGTGGGTTAGCCTACAATGAGCAGTTCTTC. The chain uses TRBV9 and TRBJ2-1; D not resolved. The CDR3 runs to 16 residues. V was pared by 0 bases and J by 2 bases, with 12 bases between. Germline V gene sequence: CDR1 SGDLS, CDR2 YYNGEE.

The V gene is TRBV9, the J gene TRBJ2-7; 12 bases match TRBD1. Per germline, CDR1 SGDLS and CDR2 YYNGEE. With 1 base clipped from V and 5 bases from J, the junction kept 4 bases outside the gene matches. The CDR3 has 15 amino acids. The CDR3 region has the DNA TGTGCCAGCAGCGTACCGGGACAGGGGGCACACGAGCAGTACTTC. It is translated as CASSVPGQGAHEQYF.

This clonotype was found a few times. The chain carries TRBV7-6 and TRBJ2-7, with TRBD2 matching 9 bases. V was clipped by 1 base and J by 2 bases; unmatched bases: 3. CDR3 length: 15 amino acids. CDR1 SGHVS and CDR2 FNYEAQ come from the germline V gene. The CDR3 spells CASSLGGGGAYEQYF. The CDR3 bases are TGTGCCAGCAGCTTAGGTGGCGGGGGGGCCTACGAGCAGTACTTC. The complete variable domain, with remaining parts taken from reference TRBV7-6 and TRBJ2-7, reads GAGVSQSPRYKVTKRGQDVALRCDPISGHVSLYWYRQALGQGPEFLTYFNYEAQQDKSGLPNDRFSAERPEGSISTLTIQRTEQRDSAMYRCASSLGGGGAYEQYFGPGTRLTVT.

Notes on this clonotype: Germline and junction disagree at one end, which may indicate a read error. The V call is TRBV14, the J call TRBJ2-2, with TRBD2 as a possible D gene (5 bases). The CDR3 is made up of 15 amino acids. Germline lookup yields CDR1 SGHDN and CDR2 FVKESK. CDR3 nucleotides: TGTGCCAGCAGCCAAACTGGACGACACACCGGGGAGCCGTTTTTT. Protein product: CASSQTGRHTGEPFF.

This clonotype has ten or more counts. The J gene is TRBJ2-7, the V gene TRBV3-1, with 14 positions matching TRBD2. Unmatched junction bases numbered 8, after V lost 5 bases and J lost 5 bases. Germline assignment: CDR1 LGHDT and CDR2 YNNKEL (reference sequence). This CDR3 contains 16 residues. CDR3 region: CASSSRVGLAGDEQYF. The CDR3 coding sequence is TGTGCCAGCAGCTCGCGAGTGGGACTAGCGGGAGACGAGCAGTACTTC.

V gene TRBV19 combines with J gene TRBJ2-7; D is unresolved. Germline values: CDR1 LNHDA, CDR2 SQIVND (reference sequence). Trimming took 2 bases from V and 4 from J, leaving 9 bases between them. The CDR3 runs to 13 residues. The CDR3 sequence: CASSITAQYEQYF. CDR3 nucleotide sequence: TGTGCCAGTAGTATAACCGCACAGTACGAGCAGTACTTC.

This clonotype was counted a few times. The rearrangement links TRBV18 to TRBJ2-1; 8 nucleotides match TRBD2. This CDR3 comprises 16 residues. Looked up from germline, CDR1 is KGHSH and CDR2 is LQKENI. Trimming cost V 2 bases and J 9 bases; bases outside gene matches: 12. Written as DNA, the CDR3 is TGTGCCAGCTCACCAAGCGGGGGAAGCGGAGTGCTTGAGCAGTTCTTC. Translated, it gives CASSPSGGSGVLEQFF.

The rearrangement uses TRBV10-2 and TRBJ1-4; D is perhaps TRBD1 (6 bases). Trimming removed 3 bases at V and 8 bases at J, with 16 bases between. The CDR3 runs 15 residues. Germline V gene data show CDR1 as WSHSY and CDR2 as SAAADI. CDR3 protein: CASSEARDIVEKLFF. CDR3 nucleotides: TGCGCCAGCAGTGAAGCCCGGGACATAGTGGAAAAACTGTTTTTT.

This clonotype was found a few times. This chain joins TRBV10-2 and TRBJ2-7; 7 positions match TRBD2. Germline CDR1 reads WSHSY; CDR2 reads SAAADI. With V trimmed by 6 bases and J by 0 bases, 5 bases remained unmatched. This CDR3 is 14 amino acids long. For the CDR3, the DNA is TGCGCCAGCAGGCCTAGCGGATACTCCTACGAGCAGTACTTC. Its protein is CASRPSGYSYEQYF.

The table lists this clonotype with a few counts. The chain has TRBV15 and TRBJ1-2; no reliable D call. CDR3 length: 12 amino acids. Trimming removed 5 bases from V and 1 base from J, with 5 bases in between. The germline V gene encodes CDR1 LNHNV and CDR2 YYDKDF (reference sequence). The chain's CDR3 is CATSDLNYGYTF. For the CDR3, the DNA is TGTGCCACCAGCGATCTTAACTATGGCTACACCTTC. The whole variable domain, remainder taken from reference TRBV15 and TRBJ1-2, is DAMVIQNPRYQVTQFGKPVTLSCSQTLNHNVMYWYQQKSSQAPKLLFHYYDKDFNNEADTPDNFQSRRPNTSFCFLDIRSPGLGDTAMYLCATSDLNYGYTFGSGTRLTVV.

The chain joins TRBV20-1 to TRBJ2-1, with TRBD2 matching over 7 bases. The CDR3 contains 14 residues. V shed 6 bases and J 5 bases; nucleotides not matched to a gene: 10. Germline CDR1 DFQATT, CDR2 SNEGSKA (reference sequence). The CDR3 loop is CSAPVTSANNEQFF. The CDR3 DNA reads as TGCAGTGCACCCGTCACTAGCGCTAACAATGAGCAGTTCTTC.

The chain has TRBV2 and TRBJ2-3, with 8 bases that match TRBD1. V was pared by 6 bases and J by 0 bases, with 2 bases of the junction left unmatched. This CDR3 is 14 amino acids long. Germline V CDR1 and CDR2: SNHLY, FYNNEI. The CDR3 DNA reads TGTGCCAGCAGGGACAGGGCGAGCACAGATACGCAGTATTTT. This translates into CASRDRASTDTQYF.

The J gene is TRBJ2-3, the V gene TRBV5-8, with a weak D call TRBD2 (5 bases). The CDR3 is made up of 14 amino acids. Deletions cut 2 bases from V and 5 bases from J, with 12 bases between. CDR1 is SGHTS, CDR2 YDEGEE, per germline. The CDR3 here is CASSFGLGGDTQYF. In nucleotides, the CDR3 is TGTGCCAGCAGCTTCGGACTGGGTGGAGATACGCAGTATTTT.

The sample holds a few counts of this clonotype. The chain uses TRBV19 and TRBJ2-6; possible D gene TRBD1, 6 bases. CDR3 length: 15 residues. V was trimmed by 1 base and J by 4 bases, leaving 8 bases between them. Per the germline V gene, CDR1 is LNHDA and CDR2 is SQIVND (reference sequence). In DNA form, the CDR3 reads TGTGCCAGTAGTATAGTGGGACAAGGGGCCAACGTCCTGACTTTC. This gives the protein CASSIVGQGANVLTF.

Comment on this clonotype: This may be a read error, as it is one base from a much larger clone. The chain combines TRBV20-1 with TRBJ2-2; 7 bases fit TRBD1. The CDR3 is made up of 13 amino acids. Germline lookup yields CDR1 DFQATT and CDR2 SNEGSKA (reference sequence). CDR3 bases: TGCAGTGCTAGTAACAGGGGCACCGGGGATCTGTTTTTT. This sequence encodes CSASNRGTGDLFF.

The chain employs TRBV19 and TRBJ1-2; no definite D call. This CDR3 comprises 11 residues. V was shortened by 9 bases and J by 8 bases, with 13 bases between the two germline ends. Looked up from germline, CDR1 is LNHDA and CDR2 is SQIVND (reference sequence). CDR3 amino acids: CASFTAAGYTF. As DNA, the CDR3 is TGTGCCAGCTTCACAGCCGCGGGCTACACCTTC.